These T cell receptor beta chains were read from a single sample in a study of blood T cell repertoires in COVID-19. The assay was immunoSEQ multiplex PCR, and TCRdb's table has in-frame clones only and misses some. Here the sample spans more than 40,000 clones, approximately 86% being singletons. Sequenced input: peripheral blood. The receptors derive from a man aged 45 to 65 with active COVID-19. Both conserved end residues are part of each CDR3. The D gene is left open where the match is weak.

j_gene: TRBJ1-5
d_gene: TRBD1
v_gene: TRBV6-5
CDR3nt: TGTGCCAGCAGCTCTCTTGGGACAGGGAAGGAGCCCCAGCATTTT
CDR3aa: CASSSLGTGKEPQHF

j_gene: TRBJ1-6
d_gene: TRBD1
v_gene: TRBV15
CDR3nt: TGTGCCACCAGCAGAGGACAGGGGGGATCACCCCTCCACTTT
CDR3aa: CATSRGQGGSPLHF

j_gene: TRBJ1-5
d_gene: TRBD1
v_gene: TRBV28
CDR3nt: TGTGCCAGCAGTTCACCCGGACAGGGTACGCAGCCCCAGCATTTT
CDR3aa: CASSSPGQGTQPQHF

j_gene: TRBJ2-1
d_gene: TRBD2
v_gene: TRBV7-2
CDR3nt: TGTGCCAGCAGCTTAGCCTCCGGGACTAGCGGGGGTACTCCCTACAATGAGCAGTTCTTC
CDR3aa: CASSLASGTSGGTPYNEQFF

j_gene: TRBJ1-6
d_gene: TRBD1
v_gene: TRBV7-9
CDR3nt: TGTGCCAGCAGCCCGAAGGGGGGACAGGGGAATTCACCCCTCCACTTT
CDR3aa: CASSPKGGQGNSPLHF

j_gene: TRBJ1-3
d_gene: -
v_gene: TRBV12-3/TRBV12-4
CDR3nt: TGTGCCAGCAGTTTACAGGGAAACACCATATATTTT
CDR3aa: CASSLQGNTIYF

j_gene: TRBJ1-3
d_gene: -
v_gene: TRBV7-9
CDR3nt: TGTGCCAGCACCGCGGGGAACTCTCTGGAAACTTTCATATATTTT
CDR3aa: CASTAGNSLETFIYF

j_gene: TRBJ1-6
d_gene: -
v_gene: TRBV11-3
CDR3nt: TGTGCCAGCAGCTTAGACGATAGTTCACCCCTCCACTTT
CDR3aa: CASSLDDSSPLHF

j_gene: TRBJ2-5
d_gene: -
v_gene: TRBV5-4
CDR3nt: TGTGCCAGCAGTCTCGACAGCCAAGAGACCCAGTACTTC
CDR3aa: CASSLDSQETQYF

j_gene: TRBJ1-2
d_gene: -
v_gene: TRBV18
CDR3nt: TGTGCCAGCTCACCAGCGGGCCCTGACTATGGCTACACCTTC
CDR3aa: CASSPAGPDYGYTF

j_gene: TRBJ1-1
d_gene: -
v_gene: TRBV6-6
CDR3nt: TGTGCCAGCAGTTACGCCGCACTGGAGGACGGGGCTGAAGCTTTCTTT
CDR3aa: CASSYAALEDGAEAFF

j_gene: TRBJ2-2
d_gene: -
v_gene: TRBV19
CDR3nt: TGTGCCAGTAGCATTCAGGGAATCGGGGAGCTGTTTTTT
CDR3aa: CASSIQGIGELFF

j_gene: TRBJ1-3
d_gene: -
v_gene: TRBV7-9
CDR3nt: TGTGCCAGCCAGGGGTCTGGAAACACCATATATTTT
CDR3aa: CASQGSGNTIYF

j_gene: TRBJ2-3
d_gene: -
v_gene: TRBV6-5
CDR3nt: TGTGCCAGCAGAGACACTTACGGGGCAGATACGCAGTATTTT
CDR3aa: CASRDTYGADTQYF